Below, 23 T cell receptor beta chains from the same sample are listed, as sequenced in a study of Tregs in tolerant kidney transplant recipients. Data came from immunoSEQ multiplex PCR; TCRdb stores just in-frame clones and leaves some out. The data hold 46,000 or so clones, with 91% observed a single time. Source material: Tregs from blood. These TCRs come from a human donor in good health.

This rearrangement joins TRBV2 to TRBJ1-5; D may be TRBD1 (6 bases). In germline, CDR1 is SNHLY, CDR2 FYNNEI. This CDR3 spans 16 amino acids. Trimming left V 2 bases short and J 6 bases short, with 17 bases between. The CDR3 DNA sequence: TGTGCCAGCAGTGAATGGTTTGGGGGCCCGTTTCAGCCCCAGCATTTT. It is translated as CASSEWFGGPFQPQHF.

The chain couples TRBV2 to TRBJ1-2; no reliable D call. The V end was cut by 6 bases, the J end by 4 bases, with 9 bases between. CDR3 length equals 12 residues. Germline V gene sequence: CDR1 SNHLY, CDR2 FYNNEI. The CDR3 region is CASSELSYGYTF. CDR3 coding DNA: TGTGCCAGCAGCGAGTTAAGCTATGGCTACACCTTC.

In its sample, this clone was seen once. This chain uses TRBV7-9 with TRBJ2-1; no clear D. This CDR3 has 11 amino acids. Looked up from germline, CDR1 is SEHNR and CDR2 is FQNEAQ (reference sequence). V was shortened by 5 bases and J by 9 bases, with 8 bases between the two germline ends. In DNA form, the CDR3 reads TGTGCCAGCAGCCGGACGGCTGAGCAGTTCTTC. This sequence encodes CASSRTAEQFF.

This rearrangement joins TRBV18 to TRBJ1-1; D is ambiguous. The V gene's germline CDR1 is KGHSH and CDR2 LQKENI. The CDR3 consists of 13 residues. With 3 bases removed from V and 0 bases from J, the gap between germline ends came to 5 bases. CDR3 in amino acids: CASSPPMNTEAFF. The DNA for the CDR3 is TGTGCCAGCTCACCGCCGATGAACACTGAAGCTTTCTTT. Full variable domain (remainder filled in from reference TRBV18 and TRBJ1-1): NAGVMQNPRHLVRRRGQEARLRCSPMKGHSHVYWYRQLPEEGLKFMVYLQKENIIDESGMPKERFSAEFPKEGPSILRIQQVVRGDSAAYFCASSPPMNTEAFFGQGTRLTVV.

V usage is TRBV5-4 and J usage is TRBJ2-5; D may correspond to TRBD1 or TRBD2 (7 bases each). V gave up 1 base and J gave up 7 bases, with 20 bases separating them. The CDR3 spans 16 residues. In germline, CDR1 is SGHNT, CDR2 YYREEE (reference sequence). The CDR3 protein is CASSLKGGGLSATQYF. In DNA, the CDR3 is TGTGCCAGCAGCTTGAAGGGAGGGGGCCTCTCAGCGACCCAGTACTTC.

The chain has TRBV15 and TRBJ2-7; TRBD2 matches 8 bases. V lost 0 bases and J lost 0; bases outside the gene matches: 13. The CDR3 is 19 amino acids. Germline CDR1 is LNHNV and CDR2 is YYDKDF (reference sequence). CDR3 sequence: CATSRDRWLAGGHSYEQYF. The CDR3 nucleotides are TGTGCCACCAGCAGAGATCGTTGGTTGGCGGGAGGACACTCCTACGAGCAGTACTTC. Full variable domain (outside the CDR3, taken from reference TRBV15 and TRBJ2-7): DAMVIQNPRYQVTQFGKPVTLSCSQTLNHNVMYWYQQKSSQAPKLLFHYYDKDFNNEADTPDNFQSRRPNTSFCFLDIRSPGLGDTAMYLCATSRDRWLAGGHSYEQYFGPGTRLTVT.

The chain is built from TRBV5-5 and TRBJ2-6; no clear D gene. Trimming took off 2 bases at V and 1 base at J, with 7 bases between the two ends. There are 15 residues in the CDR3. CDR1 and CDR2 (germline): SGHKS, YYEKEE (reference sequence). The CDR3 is CASSFVGSGANVLTF. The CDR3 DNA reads TGTGCCAGCAGCTTCGTTGGTTCTGGGGCCAACGTCCTGACTTTC.

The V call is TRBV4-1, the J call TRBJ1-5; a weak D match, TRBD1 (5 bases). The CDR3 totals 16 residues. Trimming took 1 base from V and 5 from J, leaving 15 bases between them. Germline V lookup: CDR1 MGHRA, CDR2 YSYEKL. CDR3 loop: CASSQGLGTPDQPQHF. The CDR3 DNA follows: TGCGCCAGCAGCCAAGGATTAGGGACCCCTGATCAGCCCCAGCATTTT.

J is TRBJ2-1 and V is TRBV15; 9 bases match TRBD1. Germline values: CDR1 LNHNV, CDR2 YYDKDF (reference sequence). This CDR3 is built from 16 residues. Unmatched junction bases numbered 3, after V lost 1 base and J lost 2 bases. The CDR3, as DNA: TGTGCCACCAGCAGAGGCGGGACAGGGCCCTACAATGAGCAGTTCTTC. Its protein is CATSRGGTGPYNEQFF.

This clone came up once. The CDR3 spells CASSLAQGGTDTQYF. CDR3 sequence (DNA): TGTGCCAGCAGCTTAGCCCAAGGGGGAACAGATACGCAGTATTTT. The V gene is TRBV7-9, the J gene TRBJ2-3; TRBD1 might be the D (6 bases). The germline V gene encodes CDR1 SEHNR and CDR2 FQNEAQ (reference sequence). V shed 0 bases and J shed 3 bases, with 10 bases lying between them. The CDR3 is 15 residues long.

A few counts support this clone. Written as DNA, the CDR3 is TGTGCCAGCAGTCGACAGTATTACGAGCAGTACTTC. This codes for CASSRQYYEQYF. The chain has TRBV6-1 and TRBJ2-7; tentative D call: TRBD1 (5 bases). CDR1 is MNHNS and CDR2 is SASEGT in the germline V gene. CDR3 length: 12 amino acids. Trimming pared 5 bases from V and 4 bases from J, leaving 9 bases between.

CDR3 sequence (DNA): TGTGCCAGCAGTGAATTCGAGGCCCTTGCTGAAGCTTTCTTT. Protein: CASSEFEALAEAFF. V gene TRBV25-1 combines with J gene TRBJ1-1; no firm D call. Deletions cut 1 base from V and 6 bases from J, with 12 bases between. CDR1 is MGHDK, CDR2 SYGVNS, per germline. CDR3 size: 14 residues. Variable domain in full (rest from reference TRBV25-1 and TRBJ1-1): EADIYQTPRYLVIGTGKKITLECSQTMGHDKMYWYQQDPGMELHLIHYSYGVNSTEKGDLSSESTVSRIRTEHFPLTLESARPSHTSQYLCASSEFEALAEAFFGQGTRLTVV.

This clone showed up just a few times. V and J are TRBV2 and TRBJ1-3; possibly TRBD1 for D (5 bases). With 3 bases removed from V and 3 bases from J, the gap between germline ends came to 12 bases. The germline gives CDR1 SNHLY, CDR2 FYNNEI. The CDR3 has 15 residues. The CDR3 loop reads CASSDWDGLGNTIYF. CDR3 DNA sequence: TGTGCCAGCAGTGATTGGGACGGGCTTGGAAACACCATATATTTT.

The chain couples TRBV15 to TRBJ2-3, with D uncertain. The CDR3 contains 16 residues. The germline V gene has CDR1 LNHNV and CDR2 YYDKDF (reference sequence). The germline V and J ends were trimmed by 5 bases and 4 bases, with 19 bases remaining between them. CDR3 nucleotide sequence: TGTGCCACCAGCCCTCTCCCGGCCCCTTTAGCAGATACGCAGTATTTT. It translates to CATSPLPAPLADTQYF.

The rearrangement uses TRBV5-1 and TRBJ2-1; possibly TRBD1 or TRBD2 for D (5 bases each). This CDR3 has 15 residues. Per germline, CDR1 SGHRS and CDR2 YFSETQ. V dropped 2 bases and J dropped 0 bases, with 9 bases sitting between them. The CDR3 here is CASSLSGSSYNEQFF. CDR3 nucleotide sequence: TGCGCCAGCAGCTTATCAGGGAGCTCCTACAATGAGCAGTTCTTC. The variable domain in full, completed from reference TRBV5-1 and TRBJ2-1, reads KAGVTQTPRYLIKTRGQQVTLSCSPISGHRSVSWYQQTPGQGLQFLFEYFSETQRNKGNFPGRFSGRQFSNSRSEMNVSTLELGDSALYLCASSLSGSSYNEQFFGPGTRLTVL.

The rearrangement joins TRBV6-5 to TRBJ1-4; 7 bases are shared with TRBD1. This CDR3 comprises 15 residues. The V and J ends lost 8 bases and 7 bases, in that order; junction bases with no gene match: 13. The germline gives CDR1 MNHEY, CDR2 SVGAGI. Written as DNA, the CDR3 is TGTGCCAGCTCAATAAAACGACAGGGCGGTGAAAAACTGTTTTTT. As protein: CASSIKRQGGEKLFF.

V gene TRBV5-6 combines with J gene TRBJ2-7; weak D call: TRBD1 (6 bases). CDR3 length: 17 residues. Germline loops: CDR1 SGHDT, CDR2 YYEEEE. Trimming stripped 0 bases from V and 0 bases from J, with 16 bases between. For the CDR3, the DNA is TGTGCCAGCAGCTTGGTAGGGGCAGGGGAGAGCTCCTACGAGCAGTACTTC. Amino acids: CASSLVGAGESSYEQYF.

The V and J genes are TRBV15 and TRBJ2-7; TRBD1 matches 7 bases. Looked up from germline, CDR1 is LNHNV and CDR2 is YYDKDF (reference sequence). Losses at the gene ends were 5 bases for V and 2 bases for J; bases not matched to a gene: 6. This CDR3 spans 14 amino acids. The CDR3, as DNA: TGTGCCACCAGCGTTCGACAGGGAACCTACGAGCAGTACTTC. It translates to CATSVRQGTYEQYF.

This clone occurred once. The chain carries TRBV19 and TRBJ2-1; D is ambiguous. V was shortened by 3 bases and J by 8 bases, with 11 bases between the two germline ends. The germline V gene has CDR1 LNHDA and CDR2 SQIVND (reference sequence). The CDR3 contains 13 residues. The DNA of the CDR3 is TGTGCCAGTAGTATTAAGGGTCGGCATGAGCAGTTCTTC. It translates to CASSIKGRHEQFF.

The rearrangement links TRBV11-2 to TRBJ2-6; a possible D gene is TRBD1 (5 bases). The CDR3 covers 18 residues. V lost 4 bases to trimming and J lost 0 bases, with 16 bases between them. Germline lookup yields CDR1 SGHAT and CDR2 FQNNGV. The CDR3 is CASSSVTTGLSGANVLTF. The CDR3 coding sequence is TGTGCCAGCAGCTCCGTGACCACAGGTCTCTCTGGGGCCAACGTCCTGACTTTC.

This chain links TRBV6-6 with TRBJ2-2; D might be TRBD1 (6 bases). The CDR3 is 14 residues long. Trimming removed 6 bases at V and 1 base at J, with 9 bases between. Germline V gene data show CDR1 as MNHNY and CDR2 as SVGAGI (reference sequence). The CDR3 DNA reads TGTGCCAGCAGACCCAGGGGGAACACCGGGGAGCTGTTTTTT. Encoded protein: CASRPRGNTGELFF.

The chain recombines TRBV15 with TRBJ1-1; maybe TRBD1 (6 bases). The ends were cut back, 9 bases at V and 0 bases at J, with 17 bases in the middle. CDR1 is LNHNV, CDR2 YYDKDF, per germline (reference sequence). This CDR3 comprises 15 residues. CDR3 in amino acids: CATSRSGVLNTEAFF. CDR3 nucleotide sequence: TGTGCCACGAGCCGGTCAGGGGTCCTGAACACTGAAGCTTTCTTT.

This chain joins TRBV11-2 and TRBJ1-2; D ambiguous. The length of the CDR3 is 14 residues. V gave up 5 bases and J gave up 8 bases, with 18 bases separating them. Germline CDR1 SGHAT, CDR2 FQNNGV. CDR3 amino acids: CASSLPGKMNGYTF. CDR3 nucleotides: TGTGCCAGCAGCCTTCCGGGGAAGATGAACGGCTACACCTTC.